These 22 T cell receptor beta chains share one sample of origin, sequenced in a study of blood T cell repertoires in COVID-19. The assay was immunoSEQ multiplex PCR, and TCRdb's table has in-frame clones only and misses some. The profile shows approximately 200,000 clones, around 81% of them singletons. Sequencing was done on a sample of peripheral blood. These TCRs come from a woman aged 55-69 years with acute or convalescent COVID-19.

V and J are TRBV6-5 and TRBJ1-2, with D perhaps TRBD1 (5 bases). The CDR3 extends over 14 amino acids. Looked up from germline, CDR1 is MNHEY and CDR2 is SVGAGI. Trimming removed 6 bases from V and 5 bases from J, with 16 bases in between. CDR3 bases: TGTGCCAGCAGCCTGGGGGGGGGAGATTATGGCTACACCTTC. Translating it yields CASSLGGGDYGYTF.

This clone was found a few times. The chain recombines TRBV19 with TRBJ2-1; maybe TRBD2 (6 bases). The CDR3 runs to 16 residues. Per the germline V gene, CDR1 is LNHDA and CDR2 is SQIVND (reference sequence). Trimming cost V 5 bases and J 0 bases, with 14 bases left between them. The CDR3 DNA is TGTGCCAGTAGTCCTCTAAGCGGGCGCTCCTACAATGAGCAGTTCTTC. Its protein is CASSPLSGRSYNEQFF. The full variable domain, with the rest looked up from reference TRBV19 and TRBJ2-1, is DGGITQSPKYLFRKEGQNVTLSCEQNLNHDAMYWYRQDPGQGLRLIYYSQIVNDFQKGDIAEGYSVSREKKESFPLTVTSAQKNPTAFYLCASSPLSGRSYNEQFFGPGTRLTVL.

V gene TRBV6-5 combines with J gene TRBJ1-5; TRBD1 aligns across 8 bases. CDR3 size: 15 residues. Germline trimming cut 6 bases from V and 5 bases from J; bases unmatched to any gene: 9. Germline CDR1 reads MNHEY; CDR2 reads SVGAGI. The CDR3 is CASRTGTGYDQPQHF. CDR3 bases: TGTGCCAGCAGGACCGGGACAGGTTATGATCAGCCCCAGCATTTT.

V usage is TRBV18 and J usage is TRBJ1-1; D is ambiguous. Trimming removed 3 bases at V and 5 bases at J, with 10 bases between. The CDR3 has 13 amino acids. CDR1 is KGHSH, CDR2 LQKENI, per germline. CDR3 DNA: TGTGCCAGCTCACCTTCCCGGGAAACTGAAGCTTTCTTT. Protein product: CASSPSRETEAFF.

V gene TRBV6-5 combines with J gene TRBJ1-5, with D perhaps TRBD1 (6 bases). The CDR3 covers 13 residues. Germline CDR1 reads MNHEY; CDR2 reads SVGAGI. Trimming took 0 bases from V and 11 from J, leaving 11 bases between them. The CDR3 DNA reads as TGTGCCAGCAGTTACTCGCGAGGGGGGGCCCAGCATTTT. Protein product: CASSYSRGGAQHF.

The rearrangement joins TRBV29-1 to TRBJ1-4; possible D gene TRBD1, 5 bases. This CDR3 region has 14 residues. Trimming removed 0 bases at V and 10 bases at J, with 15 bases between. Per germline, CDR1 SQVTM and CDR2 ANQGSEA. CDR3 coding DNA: TGCAGCGTTGAAGATCAAGGGGCCGAGAGAAAACTGTTTTTT. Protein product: CSVEDQGAERKLFF. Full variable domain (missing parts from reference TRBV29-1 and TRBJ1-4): SAVISQKPSRDICQRGTSLTIQCQVDSQVTMMFWYRQQPGQSLTLIATANQGSEATYESGFVIDKFPISRPNLTFSTLTVSNMSPEDSSIYLCSVEDQGAERKLFFGSGTQLSVL.

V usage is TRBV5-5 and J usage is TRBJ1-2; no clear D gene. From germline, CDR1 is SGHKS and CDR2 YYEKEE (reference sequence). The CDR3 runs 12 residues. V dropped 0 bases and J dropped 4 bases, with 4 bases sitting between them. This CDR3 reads CASSLGSYGYTF. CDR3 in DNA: TGTGCCAGCAGCTTGGGCAGCTATGGCTACACCTTC.

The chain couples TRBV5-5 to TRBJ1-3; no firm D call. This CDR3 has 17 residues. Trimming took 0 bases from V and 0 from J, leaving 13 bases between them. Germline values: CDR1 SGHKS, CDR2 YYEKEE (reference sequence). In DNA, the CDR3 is TGTGCCAGCAGCTTGGTGCCCCGACGGGACTCTGGAAACACCATATATTTT. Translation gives CASSLVPRRDSGNTIYF.

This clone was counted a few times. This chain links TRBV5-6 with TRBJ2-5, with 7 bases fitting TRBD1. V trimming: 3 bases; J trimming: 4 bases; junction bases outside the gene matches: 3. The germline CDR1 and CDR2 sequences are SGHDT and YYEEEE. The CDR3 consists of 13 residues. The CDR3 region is CASSYTGVETQYF. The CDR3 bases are TGTGCCAGCAGCTATACAGGGGTAGAGACCCAGTACTTC.

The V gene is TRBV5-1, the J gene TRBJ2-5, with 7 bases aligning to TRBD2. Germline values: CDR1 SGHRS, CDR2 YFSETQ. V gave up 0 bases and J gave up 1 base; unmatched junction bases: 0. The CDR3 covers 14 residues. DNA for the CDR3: TGCGCCAGCAGCTTGGGGACTAGCCAAGAGACCCAGTACTTC. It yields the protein CASSLGTSQETQYF.

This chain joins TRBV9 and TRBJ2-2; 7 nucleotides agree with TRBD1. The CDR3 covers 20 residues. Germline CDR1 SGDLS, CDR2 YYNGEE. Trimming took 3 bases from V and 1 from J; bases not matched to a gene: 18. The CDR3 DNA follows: TGTGCCAGCAGCGATCCTCCATGGGCCCAGGCAGGGGGGAACACCGGGGAGCTGTTTTTT. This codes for CASSDPPWAQAGGNTGELFF.

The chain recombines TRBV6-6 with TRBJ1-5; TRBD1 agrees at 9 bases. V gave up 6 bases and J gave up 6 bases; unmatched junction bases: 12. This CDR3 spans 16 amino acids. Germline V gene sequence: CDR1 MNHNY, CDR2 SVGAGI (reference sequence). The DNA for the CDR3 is TGTGCCAGCAGCCAAATACAGGGGGCGTCTGGTCAGCCCCAGCATTTT. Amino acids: CASSQIQGASGQPQHF.

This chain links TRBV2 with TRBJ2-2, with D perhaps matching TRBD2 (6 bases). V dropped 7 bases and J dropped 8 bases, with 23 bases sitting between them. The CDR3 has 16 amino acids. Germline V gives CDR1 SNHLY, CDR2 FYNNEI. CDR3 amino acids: CASTEGTWTGGGELFF. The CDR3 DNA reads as TGTGCCAGCACCGAGGGGACCTGGACCGGAGGGGGGGAGCTGTTTTTT.

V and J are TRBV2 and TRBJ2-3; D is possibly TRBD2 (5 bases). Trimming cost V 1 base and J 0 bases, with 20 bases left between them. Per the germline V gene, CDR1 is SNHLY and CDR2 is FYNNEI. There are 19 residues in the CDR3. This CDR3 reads CASSEGFGVIQSSTDTQYF. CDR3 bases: TGTGCCAGCAGTGAAGGTTTCGGGGTTATCCAATCTAGCACAGATACGCAGTATTTT.

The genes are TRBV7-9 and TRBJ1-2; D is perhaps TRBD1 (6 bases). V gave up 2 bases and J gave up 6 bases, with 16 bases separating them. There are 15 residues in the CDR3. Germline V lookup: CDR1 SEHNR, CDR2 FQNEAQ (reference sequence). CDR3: CASSLFPGERDGYTF. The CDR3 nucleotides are TGTGCCAGCAGCTTATTTCCAGGGGAAAGGGATGGCTACACCTTC.

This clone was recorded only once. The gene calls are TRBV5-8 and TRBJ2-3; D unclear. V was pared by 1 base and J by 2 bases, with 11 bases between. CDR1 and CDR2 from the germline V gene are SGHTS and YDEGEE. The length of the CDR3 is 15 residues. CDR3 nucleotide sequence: TGTGCCAGCAGCTTGATCCGGGTATCCACAGATACGCAGTATTTT. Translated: CASSLIRVSTDTQYF.

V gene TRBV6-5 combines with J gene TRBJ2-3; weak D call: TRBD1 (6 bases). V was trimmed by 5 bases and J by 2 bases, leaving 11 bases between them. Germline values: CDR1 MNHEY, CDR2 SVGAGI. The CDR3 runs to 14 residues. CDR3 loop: CASSRGLLTDTQYF. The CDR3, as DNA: TGTGCCAGCAGTAGGGGGTTGCTCACAGATACGCAGTATTTT.

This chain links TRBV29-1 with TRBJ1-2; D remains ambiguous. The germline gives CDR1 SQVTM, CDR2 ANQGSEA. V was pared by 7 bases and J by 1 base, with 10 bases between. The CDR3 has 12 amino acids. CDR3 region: CSAAALNYGYTF. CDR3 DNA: TGCAGCGCTGCGGCCCTTAACTATGGCTACACCTTC.

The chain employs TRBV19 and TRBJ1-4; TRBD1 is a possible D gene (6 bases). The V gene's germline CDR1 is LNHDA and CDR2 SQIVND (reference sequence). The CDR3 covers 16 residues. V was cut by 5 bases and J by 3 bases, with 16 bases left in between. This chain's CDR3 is CASSLSGVRSNEKLFF. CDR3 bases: TGTGCCAGTAGTTTATCAGGGGTCAGGTCTAATGAAAAACTGTTTTTT.

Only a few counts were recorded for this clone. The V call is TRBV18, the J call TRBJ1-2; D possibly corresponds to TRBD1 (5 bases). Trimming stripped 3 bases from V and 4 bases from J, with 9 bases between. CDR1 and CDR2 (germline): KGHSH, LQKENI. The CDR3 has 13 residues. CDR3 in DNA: TGTGCCAGCTCACCGGGACTCTTCTATGGCTACACCTTC. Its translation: CASSPGLFYGYTF.

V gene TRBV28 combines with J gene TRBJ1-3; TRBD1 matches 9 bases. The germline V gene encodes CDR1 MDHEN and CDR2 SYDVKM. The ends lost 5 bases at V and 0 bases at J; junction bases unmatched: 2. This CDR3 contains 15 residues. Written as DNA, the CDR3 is TGTGCCAGCAGTCCGACAGGGGGCTCTGGAAACACCATATATTTT. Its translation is CASSPTGGSGNTIYF.

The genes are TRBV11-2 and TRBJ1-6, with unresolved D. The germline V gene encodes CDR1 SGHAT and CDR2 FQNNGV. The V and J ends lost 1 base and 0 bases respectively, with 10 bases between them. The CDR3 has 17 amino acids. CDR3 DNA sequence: TGTGCCAGCAGCTTAGTGGGCATGAGCTCCTATAATTCACCCCTCCACTTT. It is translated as CASSLVGMSSYNSPLHF.